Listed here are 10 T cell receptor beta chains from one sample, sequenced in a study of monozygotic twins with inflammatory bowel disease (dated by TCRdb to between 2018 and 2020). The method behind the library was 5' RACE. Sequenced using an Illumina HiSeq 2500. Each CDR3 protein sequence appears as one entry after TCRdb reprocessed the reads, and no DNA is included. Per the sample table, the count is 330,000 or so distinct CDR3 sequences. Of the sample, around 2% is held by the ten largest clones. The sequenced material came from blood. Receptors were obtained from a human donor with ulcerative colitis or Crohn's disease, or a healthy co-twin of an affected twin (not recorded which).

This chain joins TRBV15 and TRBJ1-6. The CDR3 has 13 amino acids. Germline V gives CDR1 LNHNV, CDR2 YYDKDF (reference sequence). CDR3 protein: CATSRVAESPLHF.

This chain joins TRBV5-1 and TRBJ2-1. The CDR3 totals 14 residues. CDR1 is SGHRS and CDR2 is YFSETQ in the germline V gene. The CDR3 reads CASSHPSSANEQFF.

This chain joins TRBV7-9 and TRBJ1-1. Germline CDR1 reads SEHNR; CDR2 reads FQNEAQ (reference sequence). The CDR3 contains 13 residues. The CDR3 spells CASSGAGNTEAFF.

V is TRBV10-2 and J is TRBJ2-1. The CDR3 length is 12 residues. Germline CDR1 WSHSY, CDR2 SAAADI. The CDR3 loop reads CASGSQRNEQFF.

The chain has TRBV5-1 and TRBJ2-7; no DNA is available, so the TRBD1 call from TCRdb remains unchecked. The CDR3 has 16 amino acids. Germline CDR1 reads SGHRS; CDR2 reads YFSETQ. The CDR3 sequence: CASSRFTGQGVYEQYF.

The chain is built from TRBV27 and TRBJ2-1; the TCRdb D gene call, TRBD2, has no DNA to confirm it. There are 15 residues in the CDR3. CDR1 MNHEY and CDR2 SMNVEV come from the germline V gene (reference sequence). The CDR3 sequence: CASSERDATYNEQFF.

This CDR3 reads CSVATGTSDYEQYF. The rearrangement links TRBV29-1 to TRBJ2-7; TCRdb's D call, TRBD2, is unchecked because there is no DNA. CDR1 is SQVTM, CDR2 ANQGSEA, per germline. This CDR3 has 14 amino acids.

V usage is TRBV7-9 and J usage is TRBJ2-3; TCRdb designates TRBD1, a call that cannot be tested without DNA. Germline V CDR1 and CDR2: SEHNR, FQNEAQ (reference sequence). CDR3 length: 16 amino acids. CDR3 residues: CASSSQRQRRADTQYF.

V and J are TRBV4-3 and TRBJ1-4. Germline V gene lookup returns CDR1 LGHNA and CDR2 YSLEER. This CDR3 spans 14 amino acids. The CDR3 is CASSQGLIPEKLFF.

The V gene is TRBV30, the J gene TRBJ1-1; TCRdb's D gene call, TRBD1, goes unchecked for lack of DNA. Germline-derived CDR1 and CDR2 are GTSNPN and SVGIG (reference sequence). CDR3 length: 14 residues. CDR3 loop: CAWTRQGKNTEAFF.